This T cell receptor (beta chain) was profiled in a study of monozygotic twins with inflammatory bowel disease. Template-switch reactions added UMIs with a 6-nucleotide sample barcode. The study subjected TCRalpha and TCRbeta cDNA to two nested PCRs of approximately 16 and 9 cycles. TCRdb reanalyzed the 5' RACE reads and collapses them to one entry per CDR3 protein, without DNA. The sample data list some 83,000 distinct CDR3 sequences. About this clonotype: The target antigen is unknown.

The CDR3 sequence is 15 residues long. Germline V gene data show CDR1 as SGHVS and CDR2 as FQNEAQ. Broader study findings: Support for any single strong IBD-associated signal or clonotype was not found. Twins with IBD had fewer clonotypes in common with others than healthy twins, particularly during disease activity.

The TCR originated in a human donor with ulcerative colitis or Crohn's disease, or a healthy co-twin of an affected twin (not recorded which). The material sequenced was blood. V gene TRBV7-8 combines with J gene TRBJ2-3; TCRdb picks TRBD2, but there is no DNA to check that call. The CDR3 here is CASSDKRGMRITQYF.